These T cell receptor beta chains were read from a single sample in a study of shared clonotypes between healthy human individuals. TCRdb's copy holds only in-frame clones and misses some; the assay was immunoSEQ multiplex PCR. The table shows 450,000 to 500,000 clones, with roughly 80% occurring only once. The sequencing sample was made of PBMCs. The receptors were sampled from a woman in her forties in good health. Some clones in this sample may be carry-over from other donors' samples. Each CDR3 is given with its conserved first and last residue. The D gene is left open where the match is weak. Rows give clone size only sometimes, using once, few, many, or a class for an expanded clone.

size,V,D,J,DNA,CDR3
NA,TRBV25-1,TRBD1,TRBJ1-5,TGTGCCAGCAGCCAAACAGGGGCTCGGCAGCCCCAGCATTTT,CASSQTGARQPQHF
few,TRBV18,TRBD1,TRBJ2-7,TGTGCCAGCTCACCACCGGTACAGGGGGCAGGCGAGCAGTACTTC,CASSPPVQGAGEQYF
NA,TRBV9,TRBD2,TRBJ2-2,TGTGCCAGCAGCGTAGACACTAGCGGGAGGCGGACCGGGGAGCTGTTTTTT,CASSVDTSGRRTGELFF
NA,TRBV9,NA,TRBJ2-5,TGTGCCAGCAGCGTCCAAGAGACCCAGTACTTC,CASSVQETQYF
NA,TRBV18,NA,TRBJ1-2,TGTGCCAGCTCATTTCTCCTGGACACCTCCTCCGATGGCTACACCTTC,CASSFLLDTSSDGYTF
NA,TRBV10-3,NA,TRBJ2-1,TGTGCCATCGAGGGGGATTACAATGAGCAGTTCTTC,CAIEGDYNEQFF
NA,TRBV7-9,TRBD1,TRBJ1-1,TGTGCCAGCAGCTTATTACAGGGGGCTGGGACTGAAGCTTTCTTT,CASSLLQGAGTEAFF
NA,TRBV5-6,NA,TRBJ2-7,TGTGCCAGCAGCTTTAAAGGCCGTTCCTCCTACGAGCAGTACTTC,CASSFKGRSSYEQYF
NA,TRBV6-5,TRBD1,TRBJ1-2,TGTGCCAGCAGTTTGGACAGGGGGCTTGGCTACACCTTC,CASSLDRGLGYTF
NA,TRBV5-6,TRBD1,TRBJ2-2,TGTGCCAGCAGCCTTCAGGGGGTTGCCGGGGAGCTGTTTTTT,CASSLQGVAGELFF
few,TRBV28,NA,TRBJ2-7,TGTGCCAGCAGTTTAAGCGGGACAGCCTCCTACGAGCAGTACTTC,CASSLSGTASYEQYF
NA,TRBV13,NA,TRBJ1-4,TGTGCCAGCAGCTTAGGCGAGGCTGTCCGGGAAAAACTGTTTTTT,CASSLGEAVREKLFF
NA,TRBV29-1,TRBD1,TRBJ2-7,TGCAGCGTTAACAGGGGCCACGAGCAGTACTTC,CSVNRGHEQYF
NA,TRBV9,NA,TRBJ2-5,TGTGCCAGCAGCGTAGGGTGGGGGGGACAATTAGGAGAGACCCAGTACTTC,CASSVGWGGQLGETQYF
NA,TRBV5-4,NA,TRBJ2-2,TGTGCCAGCAGTTTGGGGGGCTCGGTCACCGGGGAGCTGTTTTTT,CASSLGGSVTGELFF
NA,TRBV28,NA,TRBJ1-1,TGTGCCAGCAGTTTATTAGGGACGACGGGGGCTTTCTTT,CASSLLGTTGAFF
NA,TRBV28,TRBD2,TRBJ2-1,TGTGCCAGCAGCTTGCGGGGAGGGTTAAGTTACAATGAGCAGTTCTTC,CASSLRGGLSYNEQFF
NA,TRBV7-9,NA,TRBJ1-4,TGTGCCAGCAGCCTACCTCCAGGGGCACTGTTTTTT,CASSLPPGALFF
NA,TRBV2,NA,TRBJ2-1,TGTGCCAGCAGTGAAACCAGATTCTCCTACAATGAGCAGTTCTTC,CASSETRFSYNEQFF
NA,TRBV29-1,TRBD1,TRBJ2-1,TGCAGCGCAAAAGACAGGGGGCCCCACAATGAGCAGTTCTTC,CSAKDRGPHNEQFF
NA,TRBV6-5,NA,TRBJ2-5,TGTGCCAGCAGTTACTCGAACGGGTTGGAGACCCAGTACTTC,CASSYSNGLETQYF
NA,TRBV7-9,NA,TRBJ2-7,TGTGCCAGCAGCCCGACAACCTTCTACGAGCAGTACTTC,CASSPTTFYEQYF
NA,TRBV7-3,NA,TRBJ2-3,TGTGCCAGCAGCTTAGGCAGGTTGTCCACAGATACGCAGTATTTT,CASSLGRLSTDTQYF